A single T cell receptor (beta chain) is shown here with its context. The sample belongs to a study of T cell changes during pregnancy in multiple sclerosis. CDR3 length: 17 residues. Between the trimmed V and J ends, which lost 3 bases and 5 bases, there was a span of 22 bases. Germline V gene sequence: CDR1 ENHRY, CDR2 SYGVKD. Libraries were prepared by immunoSEQ multiplex PCR; TCRdb keeps only in-frame clonotypes and omits some of them. The sample lists 25,000 to 30,000 clones, around nine tenths occurring once. J is TRBJ1-2 and V is TRBV10-3; D remains unclear. The specimen was CD8+ T cells from peripheral blood mononuclear cells, collected before pregnancy. The TCR originated in a female donor with multiple sclerosis, enrolled in a pregnancy study. This CDR3 is CAISDWAASPNSYGYTF. CDR3 in DNA: TGTGCCATCAGTGACTGGGCAGCCTCCCCTAATTCTTATGGCTACACCTTC.